This T cell receptor beta chain was recorded in a study of blood T cell repertoires in COVID-19 (dated by TCRdb to the early 2020s). About the full investigation: Samples covering the acute and convalescent phases of COVID-19 were provided by collaborators in the United States, Italy and Spain. The material from the prospective study consisted of cDNA or gDNA derived from T cells, B-cell-depleted T cells, or PBMCs. The samples were drawn from two sources: the first 160 participants of the ongoing ImmuneRACE study, and fewer than 1,500 subjects contributed by 6 global collaborators. Nearly every sample came with metadata listing a de-identified subject ID, COVID-19 status, age in years and sex. The dataset comprised deeply sampled blood TCRbeta repertoires from subjects exposed to, actively infected with, or recovered from COVID-19. Where HLA class I and class II types were available, the types were taken from metadata supplied by the sample provider, not from assay-based typing. A freely available public database, intended as a resource for researchers studying the immune response to SARS-CoV-2, is where the repertoires were released. Summary of the overall study and its limitations: How much clinical and demographic metadata was included differed by source and by participant, and the metadata was provided uncurated.

TCRbeta CDR3 regions were amplified from genomic DNA using the immunoSEQ Assay, a bias-controlled multiplex PCR. Under the source paper's analysis protocol: The number of nucleated cells in each sample was estimated from the amplification of reference gene primers within the assay. Sequence reads were collapsed and filtered to measure the absolute abundance of every unique TCRbeta CDR3 rearrangement. For each sample, productive Simpson clonality was calculated by taking the square root of Simpson's diversity index across productive rearrangements. TCRdb holds this immuneACCESS table with in-frame rearrangements only. Some clones are missing; in checked studies, unresolved V genes explain under half, and the rest has no known cause. The V and J calls and clone size are taken from that table; D and trimming were inferred from the DNA. For this sample there are 200,000 to 250,000 clones; roughly 82% appear just once. Approximately 2.1% of the sample belongs to the ten largest clones.

The germline V gene provides CDR1 SQVTM and CDR2 ANQGSEA. V is pared back by 7 bases and J by 9 bases, with 13 bases lying between the germline termini. The CDR3 covers 11 residues, taking in both the cysteine and the phenylalanine. Only CDR3 DNA remains: 33 bases, in frame from the first base. Concerning this clone itself: The antigen it binds to is not known. Base qualities were left out, and no much larger clone turns up one base away.

Participants in the prospective study were aged roughly 18 to 90 years, lived in some 24 United States geographic areas, and enrolled through a virtual design. Cohort assignment in the prospective study relied on participant-reported clinical history from a screening survey and a study questionnaire. ImmuneRACE Cohort 3 recovered participants were defined by two consecutive negative NP/OP PCR tests, healthcare professional clearance, or symptom resolution. In the prospective study, whole blood, serum and a nasopharyngeal or oropharyngeal swab were collected from each participant by mobile phlebotomists. Additional blood draws and questionnaires over an approximately two-month period could optionally be provided by prospective study participants. Prospective study blood samples were shipped either frozen or at room temperature before DNA extraction.

The specimen was PBMCs or T cells enriched from blood (not recorded which). This chain joins TRBV29-1 to TRBJ2-1; TRBD2 is a weak D gene call, 5 bases matching. The clonotype comes from a woman aged 50 to 60 who had recovered from COVID-19. The CDR3: CSGVLVIEQFF. The DNA sequence reads TGCAGCGGGGTACTAGTGATTGAGCAGTTCTTC.